These T cell receptor beta chains were read from a single sample in a study of beta chain features in type 1 diabetes. Sequenced by immunoSEQ multiplex PCR; TCRdb stores in-frame clones only, minus some. Among 250,000 to 300,000 clones listed, approximately 24% were seen once. The sequenced material came from naive CD4+ T cells from blood. The receptors come from a woman aged 25 to 39 with type 1 diabetes. The CDR3 runs from the conserved cysteine through the conserved F or W. The order of the fields is J gene, clone size, D gene, V gene, CDR3 protein, CDR3 DNA. The D gene is left open where the match is weak. The size of a clone is reported for some rows only, either as once, few or many, or as a class for expanded clones.

TRBJ1-1 | - | - | TRBV4-1 | CASSQDGLVGEVMNTEAFF | TGCGCCAGCAGCCAAGATGGATTAGTTGGTGAGGTGATGAACACTGAAGCTTTCTTT
TRBJ1-2 | - | - | TRBV18 | CASSPDRAYGYTF | TGTGCCAGCTCACCCGACAGAGCCTATGGCTACACCTTC
TRBJ1-1 | few | TRBD1 | TRBV19 | CASIGTGAGVHTGTEAFF | TGTGCCAGTATTGGGACAGGGGCGGGTGTTCATACCGGGACTGAAGCTTTCTTT
TRBJ2-7 | - | - | TRBV29-1 | CSVAGTQTYEQYF | TGCAGCGTTGCCGGGACACAGACCTACGAGCAGTACTTC
TRBJ1-1 | - | - | TRBV14 | CASSQDWGHAEAFF | TGTGCCAGCAGCCAAGACTGGGGGCACGCTGAAGCTTTCTTT
TRBJ2-3 | - | - | TRBV18 | CASSPRSRGLADTQYF | TGTGCCAGCTCACCACGGAGCAGGGGCCTCGCAGATACGCAGTATTTT
TRBJ1-5 | - | TRBD1 | TRBV7-2 | CASSSVPAGTGWVQPQHF | TGTGCCAGCAGCTCCGTACCAGCCGGGACAGGGTGGGTCCAGCCCCAGCATTTT
TRBJ2-1 | - | - | TRBV11-2 | CASQHFGLARNNEQFF | -
TRBJ2-1 | once | - | TRBV6-7 | CASSYPQGSLGNEQFF | TGTGCCAGCAGTTACCCGCAGGGGTCATTGGGCAATGAGCAGTTCTTC
TRBJ1-2 | - | TRBD1 | TRBV28 | CASSLGGQGHGYTF | TGTGCCAGCAGTTTAGGGGGACAGGGCCATGGCTACACCTTC
TRBJ1-5 | - | TRBD1 | TRBV12-5 | CASGSDRGREQPQHF | TGTGCTAGTGGATCTGACAGGGGGCGGGAACAGCCCCAGCATTTT
TRBJ2-6 | - | - | TRBV7-9 | CASSLRQPGVDSGANVLTF | TGTGCCAGCAGCTTAAGACAGCCGGGGGTCGATTCTGGGGCCAACGTCCTGACTTTC
TRBJ2-6 | few | TRBD1 | TRBV14 | CASSRGQAISIWANVLTF | TGTGCCAGCAGCCGCGGACAGGCCATTTCTATCTGGGCCAACGTCCTGACTTTC
TRBJ2-1 | few | TRBD2 | TRBV30 | CAWSTGLAGNEQFF | TGTGCCTGGAGCACGGGACTAGCGGGAAATGAGCAGTTCTTC
TRBJ2-5 | few | - | TRBV25-1 | CASGQTETQYF | TGTGCCAGCGGGCAGACAGAGACCCAGTACTTC
TRBJ2-5 | few | - | TRBV7-9 | CASSSYSAQETQYF | TGTGCCAGCAGCTCGTACTCCGCGCAAGAGACCCAGTACTTC
TRBJ1-5 | few | - | TRBV6-1 | CASRLNQPQHF | TGTGCCAGCAGACTCAATCAGCCCCAGCATTTT
TRBJ2-7 | - | TRBD2 | TRBV11-3 | CASSLVPSGRDEQYF | TGTGCCAGCAGCTTAGTACCTAGCGGGAGGGACGAGCAGTACTTC
TRBJ2-5 | - | TRBD1 | TRBV9 | CASSVAPTGSETQYF | TGTGCCAGCAGCGTAGCTCCGACAGGGTCCGAGACCCAGTACTTC
TRBJ2-7 | few | TRBD2 | TRBV30 | CAWSVRDYSYEQYF | TGTGCCTGGAGTGTAAGGGACTACTCATACGAGCAGTACTTC
TRBJ2-1 | - | TRBD2 | TRBV7-9 | CASSSPTRGRVYNEQFF | TGTGCCAGCAGCTCCCCTACGCGCGGGAGGGTATACAATGAGCAGTTCTTC
TRBJ2-5 | - | TRBD2 | TRBV7-9 | CASTRGLAGGQETQYF | TGTGCCAGCACCCGAGGACTAGCGGGCGGCCAAGAGACCCAGTACTTC
TRBJ1-2 | few | - | TRBV2 | CASTGKRHGYTF | TGTGCCAGCACGGGGAAGAGACATGGCTACACCTTC
TRBJ2-7 | - | TRBD1 | TRBV6-1 | CASCSGQGDEQYF | TGTGCCAGCTGTTCCGGACAGGGTGACGAGCAGTACTTC
TRBJ1-2 | - | - | TRBV14 | CASSQDREGYTF | TGTGCCAGCAGCCAAGATCGGGAAGGCTACACCTTC
TRBJ2-5 | - | - | TRBV19 | CASSIWRDRAKTQYF | TGTGCCAGTAGTATCTGGCGGGATCGGGCAAAGACCCAGTACTTC
TRBJ1-2 | few | - | TRBV6-1 | CASSGGPMLGYTF | TGTGCCAGCAGTGGGGGCCCCATGCTTGGCTACACCTTC
TRBJ1-5 | - | TRBD1 | TRBV9 | CASGQGYNQPQHF | TGTGCCAGCGGACAGGGCTACAATCAGCCCCAGCATTTT
TRBJ2-5 | - | - | TRBV5-1 | CASSSSGIGETQYF | TGCGCCAGCAGCTCGTCCGGGATCGGAGAGACCCAGTACTTC
TRBJ2-5 | few | TRBD2 | TRBV29-1 | CSVDRGIAGQYF | TGCAGCGTTGACAGGGGAATAGCGGGGCAGTACTTC
TRBJ1-5 | few | - | TRBV19 | CASSEWRNQPQHF | TGTGCCAGTAGTGAGTGGAGGAACCAGCCCCAGCATTTT
TRBJ2-1 | few | TRBD2 | TRBV5-4 | CASSPGLAGEDEQFF | TGTGCCAGCAGCCCAGGGCTAGCGGGAGAGGATGAGCAGTTCTTC
TRBJ2-1 | few | - | TRBV20-1 | CSARVALQQFF | TGCAGTGCTAGAGTAGCGCTACAGCAGTTCTTC
TRBJ1-1 | few | - | TRBV12-5 | CASALREVNTEAFF | TGTGCTAGTGCCCTCCGGGAGGTGAACACTGAAGCTTTCTTT
TRBJ2-7 | - | - | TRBV10-3 | CAISGTAYEQYF | TGTGCCATCTCAGGAACAGCCTACGAGCAGTACTTC
TRBJ1-2 | few | - | TRBV29-1 | CSVEEVYTFSGYTF | TGCAGCGTTGAAGAAGTGTACACCTTCAGTGGCTACACCTTC
TRBJ2-1 | - | TRBD2 | TRBV9 | CASSVGGVAGSHEQFF | TGTGCCAGCAGCGTAGGTGGGGTAGCGGGATCCCATGAGCAGTTCTTC
TRBJ2-1 | - | - | TRBV27 | CASSAGVGVNEQFF | TGTGCCAGCAGTGCAGGGGTTGGCGTCAATGAGCAGTTCTTC
TRBJ2-7 | few | - | TRBV25-1 | CASSEEGSSYEQYF | TGTGCCAGCAGTGAAGAGGGCAGCTCCTACGAGCAGTACTTC
TRBJ1-2 | - | - | TRBV29-1 | CSVDTMDFPHYGYTF | TGCAGCGTTGATACCATGGACTTCCCCCACTATGGCTACACCTTC
TRBJ1-1 | few | - | TRBV28 | CASSPGFSEAFF | TGTGCCAGCAGCCCCGGTTTCTCTGAAGCTTTCTTT
TRBJ2-7 | - | - | TRBV5-6 | CASSPPSGASYEQYF | TGTGCCAGCAGCCCACCCTCAGGGGCTTCCTACGAGCAGTACTTC